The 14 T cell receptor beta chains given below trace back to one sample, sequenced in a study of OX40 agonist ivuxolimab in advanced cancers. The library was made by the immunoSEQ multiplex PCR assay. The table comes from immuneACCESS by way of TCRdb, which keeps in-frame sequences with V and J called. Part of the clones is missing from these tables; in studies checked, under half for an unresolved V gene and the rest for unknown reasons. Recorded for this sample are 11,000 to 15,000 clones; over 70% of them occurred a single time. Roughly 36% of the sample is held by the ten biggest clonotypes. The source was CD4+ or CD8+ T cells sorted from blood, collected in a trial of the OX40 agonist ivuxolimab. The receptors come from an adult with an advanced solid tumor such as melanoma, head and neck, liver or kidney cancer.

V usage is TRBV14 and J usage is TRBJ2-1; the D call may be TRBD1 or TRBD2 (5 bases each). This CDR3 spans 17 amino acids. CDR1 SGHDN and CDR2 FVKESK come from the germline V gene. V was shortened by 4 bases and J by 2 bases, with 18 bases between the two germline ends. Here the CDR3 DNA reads TGTGCCAGCAGCCCCTTAGAGGGGTGGGAGACCTACAATGAGCAGTTCTTC. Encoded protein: CASSPLEGWETYNEQFF.

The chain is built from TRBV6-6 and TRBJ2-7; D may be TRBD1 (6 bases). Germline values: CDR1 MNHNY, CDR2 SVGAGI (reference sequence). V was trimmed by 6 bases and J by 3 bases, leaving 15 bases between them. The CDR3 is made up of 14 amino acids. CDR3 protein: CASSRQDFYYEQYF. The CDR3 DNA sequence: TGTGCCAGCAGCCGACAGGACTTTTACTACGAGCAGTACTTC.

CDR3 sequence reads: CSVAAGGPEAFF. In DNA, the CDR3 is TGCAGCGTTGCTGCAGGGGGTCCTGAAGCTTTCTTT. The V and J genes are TRBV29-1 and TRBJ1-1; 7 nucleotides line up with TRBD1. The CDR3 runs 12 residues. Losses at the gene ends were 4 bases for V and 6 bases for J; bases not matched to a gene: 5. Germline assignment: CDR1 SQVTM and CDR2 ANQGSEA.

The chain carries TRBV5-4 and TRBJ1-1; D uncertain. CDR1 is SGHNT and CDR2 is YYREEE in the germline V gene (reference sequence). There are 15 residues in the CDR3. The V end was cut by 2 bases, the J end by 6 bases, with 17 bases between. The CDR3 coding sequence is TGTGCCAGCAGCTTTAGGACTTCGGTAGAGCCTGAAGCTTTCTTT. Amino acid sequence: CASSFRTSVEPEAFF.

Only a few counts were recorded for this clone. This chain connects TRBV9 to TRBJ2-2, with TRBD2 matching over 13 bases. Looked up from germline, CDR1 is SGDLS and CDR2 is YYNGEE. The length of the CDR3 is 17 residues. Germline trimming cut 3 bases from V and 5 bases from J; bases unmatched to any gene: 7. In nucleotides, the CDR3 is TGTGCCAGCAGCGACCGGACTAGCGGGAGTCGGACCGGGGAGCTGTTTTTT. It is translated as CASSDRTSGSRTGELFF.

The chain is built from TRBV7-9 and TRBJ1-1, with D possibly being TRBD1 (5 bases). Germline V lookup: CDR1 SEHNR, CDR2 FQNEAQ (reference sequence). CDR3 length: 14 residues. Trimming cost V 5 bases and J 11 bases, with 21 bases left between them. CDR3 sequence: CASSLSSGLLGAFF. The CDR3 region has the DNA TGTGCCAGCAGCCTATCGTCGGGGCTCCTGGGGGCTTTCTTT.

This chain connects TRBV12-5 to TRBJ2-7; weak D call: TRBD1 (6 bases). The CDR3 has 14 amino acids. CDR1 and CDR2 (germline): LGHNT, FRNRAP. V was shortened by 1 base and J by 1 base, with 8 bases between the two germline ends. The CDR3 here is CASGLEQGSYEQYF. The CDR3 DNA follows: TGTGCTAGTGGTTTGGAACAGGGATCCTACGAGCAGTACTTC.

CDR3 sequence: CASSPFGNTIYF. In DNA, the CDR3 is TGTGCCAGCAGCCCTTTTGGAAACACCATATATTTT. The chain combines TRBV9 with TRBJ1-3; D is ambiguous. CDR1 and CDR2 from the germline V gene are SGDLS and YYNGEE. Trimming removed 4 bases at V and 3 bases at J, with 5 bases between. The CDR3 loop spans 12 amino acids.

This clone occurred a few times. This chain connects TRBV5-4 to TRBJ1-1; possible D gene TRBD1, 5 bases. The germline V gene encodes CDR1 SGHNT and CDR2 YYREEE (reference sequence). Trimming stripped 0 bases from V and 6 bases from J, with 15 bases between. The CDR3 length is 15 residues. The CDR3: CASSLGDGPGAEAFF. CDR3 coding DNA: TGTGCCAGCAGCTTGGGGGACGGCCCCGGGGCTGAAGCTTTCTTT.

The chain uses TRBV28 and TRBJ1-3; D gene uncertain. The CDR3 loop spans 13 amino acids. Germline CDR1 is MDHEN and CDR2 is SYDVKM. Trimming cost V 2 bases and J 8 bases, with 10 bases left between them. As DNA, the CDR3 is TGTGCCAGCAGTTTAGACCCCCGAGACACCATATATTTT. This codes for CASSLDPRDTIYF.

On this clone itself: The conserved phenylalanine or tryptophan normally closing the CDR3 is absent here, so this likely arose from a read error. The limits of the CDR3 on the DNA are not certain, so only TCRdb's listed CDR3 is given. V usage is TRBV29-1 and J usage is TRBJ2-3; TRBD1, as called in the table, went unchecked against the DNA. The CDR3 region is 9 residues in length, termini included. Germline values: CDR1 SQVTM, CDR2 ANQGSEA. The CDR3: CSVGAAGAN.

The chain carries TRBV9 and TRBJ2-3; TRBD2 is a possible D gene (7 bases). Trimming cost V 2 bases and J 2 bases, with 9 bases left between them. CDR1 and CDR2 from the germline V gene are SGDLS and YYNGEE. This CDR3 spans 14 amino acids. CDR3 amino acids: CASSVGGPTDTQYF. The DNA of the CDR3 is TGTGCCAGCAGCGTGGGGGGGCCCACAGATACGCAGTATTTT.

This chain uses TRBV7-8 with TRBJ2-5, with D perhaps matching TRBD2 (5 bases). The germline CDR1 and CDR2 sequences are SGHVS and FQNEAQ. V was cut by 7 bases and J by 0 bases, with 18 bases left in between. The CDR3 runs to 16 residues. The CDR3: CASTLPPGTYQETQYF. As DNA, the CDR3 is TGTGCCAGCACCCTTCCCCCGGGAACGTACCAAGAGACCCAGTACTTC.

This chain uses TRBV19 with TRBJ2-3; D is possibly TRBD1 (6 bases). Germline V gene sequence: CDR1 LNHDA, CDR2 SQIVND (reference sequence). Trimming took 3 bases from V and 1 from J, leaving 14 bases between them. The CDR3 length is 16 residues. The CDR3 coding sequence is TGTGCCAGTAGTATTTTACAGGGATGGGGCACAGATACGCAGTATTTT. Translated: CASSILQGWGTDTQYF.